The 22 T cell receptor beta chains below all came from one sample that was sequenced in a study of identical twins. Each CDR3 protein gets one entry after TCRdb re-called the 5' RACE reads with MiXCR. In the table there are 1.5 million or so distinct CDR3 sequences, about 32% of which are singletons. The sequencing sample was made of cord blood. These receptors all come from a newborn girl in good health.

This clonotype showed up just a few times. CDR3 sequence (DNA): TGTGCCAGCAGCCGTAGCGGGAGGGCGTCCTACAATGAGCAGTTCTTC. Its translation: CASSRSGRASYNEQFF. J is TRBJ2-1 and V is TRBV6-5, with 11 bases fitting TRBD2. In germline, CDR1 is MNHEY, CDR2 SVGAGI. V shed 6 bases, J shed 1 base, and the junction held 5 bases outside the gene matches. The CDR3 has 16 amino acids.

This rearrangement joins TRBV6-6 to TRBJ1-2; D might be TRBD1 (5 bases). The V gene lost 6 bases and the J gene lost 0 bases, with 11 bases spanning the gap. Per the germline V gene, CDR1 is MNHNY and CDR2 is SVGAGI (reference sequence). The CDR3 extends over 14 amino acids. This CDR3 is CASSPGASNYGYTF. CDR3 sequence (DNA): TGTGCCAGCAGCCCCGGGGCATCTAACTATGGCTACACCTTC.

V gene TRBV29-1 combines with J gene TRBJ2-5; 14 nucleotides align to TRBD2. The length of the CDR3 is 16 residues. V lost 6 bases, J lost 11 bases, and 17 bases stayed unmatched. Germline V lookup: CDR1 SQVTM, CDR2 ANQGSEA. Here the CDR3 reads CSVGGTSGSLYNEQYF. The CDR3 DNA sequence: TGCAGCGTCGGAGGGACTAGCGGGAGTCTCTACAATGAGCAGTACTTC. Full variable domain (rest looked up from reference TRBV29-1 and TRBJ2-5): SAVISQKPSRDICQRGTSLTIQCQVDSQVTMMFWYRQQPGQSLTLIATANQGSEATYESGFVIDKFPISRPNLTFSTLTVSNMSPEDSSIYLCSVGGTSGSLYNEQYFGPGTRLLVL.

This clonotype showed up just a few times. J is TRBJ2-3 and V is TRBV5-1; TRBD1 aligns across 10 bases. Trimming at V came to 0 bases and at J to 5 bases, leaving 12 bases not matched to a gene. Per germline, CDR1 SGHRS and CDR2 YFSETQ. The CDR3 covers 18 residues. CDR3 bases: TGCGCCAGCAGCTTGGGCCCCAGACAGGGGGCATATGGAGATACGCAGTATTTT. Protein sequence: CASSLGPRQGAYGDTQYF. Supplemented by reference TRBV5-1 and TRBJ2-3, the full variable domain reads KAGVTQTPRYLIKTRGQQVTLSCSPISGHRSVSWYQQTPGQGLQFLFEYFSETQRNKGNFPGRFSGRQFSNSRSEMNVSTLELGDSALYLCASSLGPRQGAYGDTQYFGPGTRLTVL.

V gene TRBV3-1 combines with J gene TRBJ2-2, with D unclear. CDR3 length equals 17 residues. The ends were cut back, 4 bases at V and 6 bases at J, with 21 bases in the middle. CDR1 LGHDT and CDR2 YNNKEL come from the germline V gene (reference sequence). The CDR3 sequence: CASSPSSPPRLSGELFF. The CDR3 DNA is TGTGCCAGCAGCCCCTCCTCGCCTCCGAGGCTCTCCGGGGAGCTGTTTTTT.

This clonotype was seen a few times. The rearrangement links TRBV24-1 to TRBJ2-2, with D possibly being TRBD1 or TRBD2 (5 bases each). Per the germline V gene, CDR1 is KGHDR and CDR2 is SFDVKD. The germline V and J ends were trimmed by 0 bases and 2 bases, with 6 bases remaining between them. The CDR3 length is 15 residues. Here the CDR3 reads CATSDLRDNTGELFF. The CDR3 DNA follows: TGTGCCACCAGTGATTTGCGGGACAACACCGGGGAGCTGTTTTTT.

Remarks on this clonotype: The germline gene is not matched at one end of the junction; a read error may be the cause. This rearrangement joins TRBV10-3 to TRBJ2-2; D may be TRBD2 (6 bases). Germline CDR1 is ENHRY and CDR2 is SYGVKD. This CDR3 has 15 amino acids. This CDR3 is CAISLTGVETGELFF. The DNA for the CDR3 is TGTGCCATCAGTCTAACGGGAGTGGAGACCGGGGAGCTCTTTTTT.

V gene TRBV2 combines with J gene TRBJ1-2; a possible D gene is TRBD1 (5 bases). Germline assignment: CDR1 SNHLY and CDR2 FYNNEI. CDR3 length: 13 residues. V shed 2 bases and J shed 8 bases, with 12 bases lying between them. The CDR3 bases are TGTGCCAGCAGTGAAAGGCGGGGCCGCGGCTACACCTTC. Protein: CASSERRGRGYTF. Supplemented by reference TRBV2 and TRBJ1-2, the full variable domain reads EPEVTQTPSHQVTQMGQEVILRCVPISNHLYFYWYRQILGQKVEFLVSFYNNEISEKSEIFDDQFSVERPDGSNFTLKIRSTKLEDSAMYFCASSERRGRGYTFGSGTRLTVV.

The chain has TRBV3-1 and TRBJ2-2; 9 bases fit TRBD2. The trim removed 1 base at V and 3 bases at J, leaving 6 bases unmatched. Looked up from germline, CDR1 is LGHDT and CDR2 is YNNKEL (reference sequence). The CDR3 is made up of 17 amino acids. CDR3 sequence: CASSQVLLAGYTGELFF. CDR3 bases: TGTGCCAGCAGCCAAGTCCTTCTAGCGGGGTACACCGGGGAGCTGTTTTTT.

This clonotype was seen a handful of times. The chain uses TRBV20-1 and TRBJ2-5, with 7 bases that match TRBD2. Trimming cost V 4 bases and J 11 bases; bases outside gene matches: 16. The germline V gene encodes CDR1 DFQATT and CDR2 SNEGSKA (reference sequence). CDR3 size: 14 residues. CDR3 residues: CSAISTSSWNEQYF. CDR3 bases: TGCAGTGCTATTTCGACTAGCTCGTGGAATGAGCAGTACTTC.

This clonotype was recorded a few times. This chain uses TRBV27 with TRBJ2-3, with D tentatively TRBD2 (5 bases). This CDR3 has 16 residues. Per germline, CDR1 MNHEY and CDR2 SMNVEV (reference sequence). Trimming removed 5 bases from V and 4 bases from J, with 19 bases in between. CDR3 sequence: CASSPTSSYLADTQYF. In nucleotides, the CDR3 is TGTGCCAGCAGTCCCACATCTAGCTACCTAGCAGATACGCAGTATTTT.

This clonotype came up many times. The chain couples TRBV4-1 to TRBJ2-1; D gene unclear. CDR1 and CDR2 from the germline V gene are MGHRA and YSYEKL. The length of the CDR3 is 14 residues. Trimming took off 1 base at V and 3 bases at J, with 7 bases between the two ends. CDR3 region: CASSQGPYYNEQFF. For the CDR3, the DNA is TGCGCCAGCAGCCAAGGACCATACTACAATGAGCAGTTCTTC.

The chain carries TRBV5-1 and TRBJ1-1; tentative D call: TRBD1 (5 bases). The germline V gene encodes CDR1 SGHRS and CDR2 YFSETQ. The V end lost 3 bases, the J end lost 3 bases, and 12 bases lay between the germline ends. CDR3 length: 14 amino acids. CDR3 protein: CASSSGGRDTEAFF. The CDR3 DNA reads TGCGCCAGCAGCTCGGGGGGTCGGGACACTGAAGCTTTCTTT.

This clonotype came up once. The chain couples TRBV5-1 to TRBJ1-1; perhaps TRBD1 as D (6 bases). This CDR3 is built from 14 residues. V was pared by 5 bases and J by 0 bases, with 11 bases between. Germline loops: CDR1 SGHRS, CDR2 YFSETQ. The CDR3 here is CASSSDSLNTEAFF. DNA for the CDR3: TGCGCCAGCAGTTCGGACAGCCTGAACACTGAAGCTTTCTTT. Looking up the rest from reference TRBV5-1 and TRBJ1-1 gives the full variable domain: KAGVTQTPRYLIKTRGQQVTLSCSPISGHRSVSWYQQTPGQGLQFLFEYFSETQRNKGNFPGRFSGRQFSNSRSEMNVSTLELGDSALYLCASSSDSLNTEAFFGQGTRLTVV.

CDR3 loop: CASSEVVSGSGNTIYF. CDR3 nucleotide sequence: TGTGCCAGCAGTGAAGTGGTCTCCGGCTCAGGAAACACCATATATTTT. This rearrangement joins TRBV6-1 to TRBJ1-3; D not certain. Germline CDR1 reads MNHNS; CDR2 reads SASEGT. The CDR3 totals 16 residues. Between the trimmed V and J ends, which lost 1 base and 4 bases, there was a span of 14 bases.

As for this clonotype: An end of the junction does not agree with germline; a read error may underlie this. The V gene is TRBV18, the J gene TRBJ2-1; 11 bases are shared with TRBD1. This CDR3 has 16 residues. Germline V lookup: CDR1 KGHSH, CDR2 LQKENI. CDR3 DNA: TGTGCCAGCTCAGCCCCGGACAGGGGGCTCTACAATGAGCAGGTCTTC. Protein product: CASSAPDRGLYNEQVF.

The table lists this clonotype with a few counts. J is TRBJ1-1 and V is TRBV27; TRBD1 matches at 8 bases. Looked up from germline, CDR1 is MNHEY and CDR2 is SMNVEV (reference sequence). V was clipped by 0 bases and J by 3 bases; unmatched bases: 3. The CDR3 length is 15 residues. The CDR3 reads CASSLSYRGDTEAFF. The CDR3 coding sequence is TGTGCCAGCAGTTTATCGTACAGGGGGGACACTGAAGCTTTCTTT.

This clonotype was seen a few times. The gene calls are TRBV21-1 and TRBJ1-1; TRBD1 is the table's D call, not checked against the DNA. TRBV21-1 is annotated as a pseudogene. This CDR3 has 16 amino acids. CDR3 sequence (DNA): TGTGCCAGCAGCAAAAAGACAGGAAAGGCGAACACTGAAGCTTTCTTT. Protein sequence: CASSKKTGKANTEAFF.

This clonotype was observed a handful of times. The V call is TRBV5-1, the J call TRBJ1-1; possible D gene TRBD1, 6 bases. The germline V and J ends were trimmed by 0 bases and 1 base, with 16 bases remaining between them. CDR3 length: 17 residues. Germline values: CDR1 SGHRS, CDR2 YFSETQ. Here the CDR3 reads CASSLEGGTPKNTEAFF. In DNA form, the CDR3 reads TGCGCCAGCAGCTTGGAGGGGGGGACACCTAAGAACACTGAAGCTTTCTTT.

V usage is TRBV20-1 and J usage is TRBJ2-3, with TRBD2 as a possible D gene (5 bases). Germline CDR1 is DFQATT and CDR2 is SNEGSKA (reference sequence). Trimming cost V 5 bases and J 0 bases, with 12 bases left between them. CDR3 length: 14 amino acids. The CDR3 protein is CSAGAGLSTDTQYF. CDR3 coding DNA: TGCAGTGCTGGCGCGGGCTTGAGCACAGATACGCAGTATTTT.

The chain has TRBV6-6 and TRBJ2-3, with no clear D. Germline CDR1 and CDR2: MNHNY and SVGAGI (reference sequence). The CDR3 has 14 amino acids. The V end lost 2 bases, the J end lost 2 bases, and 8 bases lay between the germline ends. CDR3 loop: CASSYVVVTDTQYF. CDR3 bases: TGTGCCAGCAGTTACGTCGTCGTCACAGATACGCAGTATTTT.

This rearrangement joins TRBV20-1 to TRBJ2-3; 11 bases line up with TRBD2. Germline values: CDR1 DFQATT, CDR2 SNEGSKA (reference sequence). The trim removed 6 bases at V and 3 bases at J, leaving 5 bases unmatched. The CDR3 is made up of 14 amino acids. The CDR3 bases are TGCAGTGCCGAACTAGCGGGAGTGACAGATACGCAGTATTTT. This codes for CSAELAGVTDTQYF.